The next 22 T cell receptor beta chains were all read from a single sample in a study of T cells in Graves' hyperthyroidism and ophthalmopathy. Template material for amplifying TCR beta CDR3 regions consisted of RNA transcripts. TCR CDR3 underwent first-round RT-PCR with the HTBI primer set. In TCRdb, the multiplex PCR reads were re-called with MiXCR into one record per CDR3 protein. The table includes 650,000 to 750,000 distinct CDR3 sequences, 12% to 15% detected once. Sequences were obtained from blood. The receptors here all came from a woman younger than 35 with Graves' hyperthyroidism.

This clonotype was counted ten times or more. V and J are TRBV29-1 and TRBJ2-5; 12 bases align to TRBD1. V dropped 6 bases and J dropped 4; count of bases not matched to a gene: 9. The CDR3 sequence is 15 residues long. Germline values: CDR1 SQVTM, CDR2 ANQGSEA. The CDR3, as DNA: TGCAGCGTCGACGCGGGACAGGGGGCCCCAGAGACCCAGTACTTC. Its protein product is CSVDAGQGAPETQYF.

The rearrangement links TRBV20-1 to TRBJ2-7, with D perhaps matching TRBD2 (7 bases). V dropped 3 bases and J dropped 2 bases, with 17 bases sitting between them. Germline V gene lookup returns CDR1 DFQATT and CDR2 SNEGSKA (reference sequence). The CDR3 sequence is 15 residues long. The CDR3 DNA reads TGCAGTGCTAGGAAGGGGGGGGGGGGCCCCTACGAGCAGTACTTC. This encodes CSARKGGGGPYEQYF.

The J gene is TRBJ2-5, the V gene TRBV5-1, with a possible D match to TRBD1 (5 bases). The CDR3 loop spans 13 amino acids. CDR1 and CDR2 from the germline V gene are SGHRS and YFSETQ. Trimming pared 4 bases from V and 4 bases from J, leaving 11 bases between. The CDR3 DNA sequence: TGCGCCAGCAGCGCCAGGGTTTCAGAGACCCAGTACTTC. Its protein is CASSARVSETQYF.

This clonotype has at least ten counts. This chain joins TRBV28 and TRBJ2-7; 8 positions match TRBD2. This CDR3 contains 13 residues. The trim removed 5 bases at V and 4 bases at J, leaving 4 bases unmatched. Per the germline V gene, CDR1 is MDHEN and CDR2 is SYDVKM. Here the CDR3 DNA reads TGTGCCAGCAGTCCGGGACTAGTGTACGAGCAGTACTTC. It codes for CASSPGLVYEQYF.

For the CDR3, the DNA is TGTGCCAGCAGTGCTAGCGGGAGAATGGGAGAGACCCAGTACTTC. Protein sequence: CASSASGRMGETQYF. The rearrangement joins TRBV28 to TRBJ2-5, with 10 bases that match TRBD2. The length of the CDR3 is 15 residues. Germline trimming cut 5 bases from V and 4 bases from J; bases unmatched to any gene: 7. CDR1 and CDR2 from the germline V gene are MDHEN and SYDVKM.

There are a few counts of this clonotype. A much larger clonotype is one base distant, so this may be a read error. This chain joins TRBV6-5 and TRBJ2-1; TRBD1 matches 9 bases. The CDR3 runs 18 residues. With V trimmed by 3 bases and J by 10 bases, 19 bases remained unmatched. CDR1 is MNHEY, CDR2 SVGAGI, per germline. CDR3 residues: CASSYFRPGTGIVHEQFF. The CDR3 nucleotides are TGTGCCAGCAGTTATTTTCGCCCCGGGACAGGGATAGTCCACGAGCAGTTCTTC.

Ten or more counts support this clonotype. This rearrangement joins TRBV18 to TRBJ2-5; D call uncertain. This CDR3 spans 16 amino acids. Germline lookup yields CDR1 KGHSH and CDR2 LQKENI. Trimming pared 3 bases from V and 0 bases from J, leaving 14 bases between. In DNA, the CDR3 is TGTGCCAGCTCACCCATGCAGTTACTGTACCAAGAGACCCAGTACTTC. Translating gives CASSPMQLLYQETQYF.

This chain uses TRBV7-9 with TRBJ2-5, with D maybe TRBD2 (6 bases). This CDR3 spans 15 amino acids. Deletions cut 5 bases from V and 5 bases from J, with 18 bases between. Looked up from germline, CDR1 is SEHNR and CDR2 is FQNEAQ (reference sequence). CDR3 nucleotides: TGTGCCAGCAGCCGGGGACTCCTTATCGGGGAGACCCAGTACTTC. It yields the protein CASSRGLLIGETQYF.

This clonotype was observed a handful of times. The chain recombines TRBV14 with TRBJ1-2; D is unresolved. The V gene lost 3 bases and the J gene lost 3 bases, with 14 bases spanning the gap. This CDR3 is 15 amino acids long. Per the germline V gene, CDR1 is SGHDN and CDR2 is FVKESK. The CDR3 DNA reads TGTGCCAGCAGCCAGTCCGGGTGGACGGACTATGGCTACACCTTC. Translating gives CASSQSGWTDYGYTF.

This clonotype has ten or more counts. This chain joins TRBV11-3 and TRBJ2-3, with 9 bases identical to TRBD2. Germline CDR1 SGHNT, CDR2 YENEEA. The CDR3 contains 15 residues. J was trimmed by 3 bases and V by 0 bases; bases with no gene match: 1. The chain's CDR3 is CASSLEAGGTDTQYF. In DNA, the CDR3 is TGTGCCAGCAGCTTAGAGGCGGGAGGGACAGATACGCAGTATTTT.

Concerning this clonotype itself: With a much larger clone just one base away, this may be a read error. V gene TRBV14 combines with J gene TRBJ2-5, with D unresolved. This CDR3 region has 12 residues. Germline CDR1 and CDR2: SGHDN and FVKESK. V was pared by 0 bases and J by 5 bases, with 4 bases between. CDR3 DNA sequence: TGTGCCAGCAGCCAAGATATGGAGACCCAGTACTTC. Protein product: CASSQDMETQYF.

Only a few counts were recorded for this clonotype. The genes are TRBV2 and TRBJ1-5; 9 nucleotides match TRBD1. The length of the CDR3 is 13 residues. Trimming at V came to 6 bases and at J to 8 bases, leaving 5 bases not matched to a gene. Germline CDR1 SNHLY, CDR2 FYNNEI. The CDR3 DNA follows: TGTGCCAGCAGGGGACAGGGCTGGGAGCCCCAGCATTTT. It encodes CASRGQGWEPQHF.

The table lists this clonotype with many counts. The rearrangement joins TRBV12-3 or TRBV12-4 to TRBJ2-1; a weak D match, TRBD1 (6 bases). V was pared by 6 bases and J by 3 bases, with 15 bases between. The CDR3 loop spans 15 amino acids. The CDR3 DNA sequence: TGTGCCAGCAGGCTGGGGGCTAGCTACTACAATGAGCAGTTCTTC. It codes for CASRLGASYYNEQFF.

This clonotype was picked up many times. The rearrangement joins TRBV7-9 to TRBJ2-1; 7 bases agree with TRBD2. Germline trimming cut 5 bases from V and 7 bases from J; bases unmatched to any gene: 14. CDR3 length: 16 amino acids. CDR1 and CDR2 from the germline V gene are SEHNR and FQNEAQ (reference sequence). The CDR3 DNA reads TGTGCCAGCAGCCCCCTCGGGGGAGGGCGAGGGAATGAGCAGTTCTTC. Amino acid sequence: CASSPLGGGRGNEQFF.

This clonotype was seen only a few times. One end of the junction fails to match germline, which may point to a read error. The chain recombines TRBV27 with TRBJ2-1, with TRBD2 matching over 10 bases. The CDR3 loop spans 16 amino acids. Germline V CDR1 and CDR2: MNHEY, SMNVEV (reference sequence). The CDR3 sequence: CASSFVGLAVNNEQLF. The CDR3 region has the DNA TGTGCCAGCAGTTTTGTTGGACTAGCGGTTAACAATGAGCAGCTCTTC.

This clonotype was found a few times. The rearrangement joins TRBV30 to TRBJ2-1; either TRBD1 or TRBD2 may supply D (5 bases each). Germline lookup yields CDR1 GTSNPN and CDR2 SVGIG (reference sequence). The CDR3 has 12 amino acids. Trimming pared 2 bases from V and 9 bases from J, leaving 11 bases between. The CDR3, as DNA: TGTGCCTGGAGTCCCCGTGGGGGTGAGCAGTTCTTC. Amino acids: CAWSPRGGEQFF.

This rearrangement joins TRBV12-3 or TRBV12-4 to TRBJ1-2; TRBD1 aligns across 10 bases. There are 15 residues in the CDR3. Losses at the gene ends were 7 bases for V and 7 bases for J; bases not matched to a gene: 12. This CDR3 reads CASTRDRGRRVGYTF. In DNA, the CDR3 is TGTGCCAGCACCCGGGACAGGGGTCGCCGGGTTGGCTACACCTTC.

This clonotype was detected once. A read error is possible here, since a much larger clone lies one base away. The V call is TRBV7-2, the J call TRBJ2-3; 7 positions match TRBD2. Germline V gene data show CDR1 as SGHTA and CDR2 as FQGNSA. CDR3 size: 16 residues. CDR3 bases: TGTGCCAGCAGCTTAGTATTCCCCACGGGAGGAGATACGCGGTATTTT. This sequence encodes CASSLVFPTGGDTRYF.

This clonotype was picked up many times. CDR3 sequence: CASSSDGTYNEQFF. The CDR3 nucleotides read TGCGCCAGCAGCTCCGACGGAACCTACAATGAGCAGTTCTTC. This chain connects TRBV5-1 to TRBJ2-1; D gene ambiguous. Deletions cut 3 bases from V and 2 bases from J, with 9 bases between. Germline-derived CDR1 and CDR2 are SGHRS and YFSETQ. The CDR3 runs 14 residues.

This clonotype was observed at least ten times. The V and J genes are TRBV2 and TRBJ2-7; D gene unclear. The CDR3 consists of 11 residues. V dropped 6 bases and J dropped 3 bases, with 6 bases sitting between them. The germline V gene has CDR1 SNHLY and CDR2 FYNNEI. The CDR3 DNA follows: TGTGCCAGCAGGGAAAACTACGAGCAGTACTTC. Translation: CASRENYEQYF.

With regard to this clonotype: A much larger clone differs from this one at a single base, so this may be a read error. The rearrangement joins TRBV7-2 to TRBJ2-7, with TRBD2 identical over 8 bases. The CDR3 has 11 amino acids. Germline V lookup: CDR1 SGHTA, CDR2 FQGNSA. The trim removed 8 bases at V and 6 bases at J, leaving 3 bases unmatched. CDR3 nucleotides: TGTGCCAGCGCGGGGGGCTGCGAGCAGTACTTC. Its protein product is CASAGGCEQYF.

This clonotype came up many times. This CDR3 is CSASPGTGARYEQYF. For the CDR3, the DNA is TGCAGTGCTAGCCCCGGGACAGGGGCCAGATACGAGCAGTACTTC. The V call is TRBV20-1, the J call TRBJ2-7; 10 positions match TRBD1. V lost 3 bases and J lost 4; bases outside the gene matches: 9. This CDR3 is built from 15 residues. Germline V lookup: CDR1 DFQATT, CDR2 SNEGSKA (reference sequence).